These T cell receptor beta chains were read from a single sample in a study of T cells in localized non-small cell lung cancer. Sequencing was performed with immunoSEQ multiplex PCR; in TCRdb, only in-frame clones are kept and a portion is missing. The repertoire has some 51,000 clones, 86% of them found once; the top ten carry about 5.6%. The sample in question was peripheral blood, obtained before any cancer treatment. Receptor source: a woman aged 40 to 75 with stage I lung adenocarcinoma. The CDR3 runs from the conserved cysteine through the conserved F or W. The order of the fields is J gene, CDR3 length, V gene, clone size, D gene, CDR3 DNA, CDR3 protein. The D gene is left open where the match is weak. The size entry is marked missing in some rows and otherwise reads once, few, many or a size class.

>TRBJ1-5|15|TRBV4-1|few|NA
TGCGCCAGCAGCCAAGAGTTCCAGGGAGATCAGCCCCAGCATTTT
CASSQEFQGDQPQHF
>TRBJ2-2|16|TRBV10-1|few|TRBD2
TGCGCCAGCAGTGAGTCGAGCGGGGGGGCCTATGGGGAGCTGTTTTTT
CASSESSGGAYGELFF
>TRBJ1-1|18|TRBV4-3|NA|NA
TGCGCCAGCAGCCAAGGTTTGGGATGGACGGGGAGGAATACTGAAGCTTTCTTT
CASSQGLGWTGRNTEAFF
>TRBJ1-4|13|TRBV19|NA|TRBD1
TGTGCCAGTAGACACTCAGGGGGCTCGGAACTGTTTTTT
CASRHSGGSELFF
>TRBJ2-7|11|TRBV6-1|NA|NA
TGTGCCAGCACTTACCTAGACAGTGCCTTCTTC
CASTYLDSAFF
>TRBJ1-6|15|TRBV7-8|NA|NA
TGTGCCAGCAGCTCGACCCCGTCTTGGGTTTCACCCCTCCACTTT
CASSSTPSWVSPLHF
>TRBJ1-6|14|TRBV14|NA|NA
TGTGCCAGCAGCCAAGACCAGCAGAATTCACCCCTCCACTTT
CASSQDQQNSPLHF
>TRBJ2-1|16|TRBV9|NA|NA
TGTGCCAGCAGCGTCCCCTTGGGAGGATTGGTCTCTGAGCAGTTCTTC
CASSVPLGGLVSEQFF
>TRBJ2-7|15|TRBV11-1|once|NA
TGTGCCAGCAGCCTGGGACCGTCGGTCTGGGACGAGCAGTACTTC
CASSLGPSVWDEQYF
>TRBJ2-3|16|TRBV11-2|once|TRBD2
TGTGCCAGCAGCTTGAGACTAGCGGGGGTCACAGATACGCAGTATTTT
CASSLRLAGVTDTQYF
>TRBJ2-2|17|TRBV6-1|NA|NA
TGTGCCAGCAGTGAAGAGTGGGGACGCTCGAACACCGGGGAGCTGTTTTTT
CASSEEWGRSNTGELFF
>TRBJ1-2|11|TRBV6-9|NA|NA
TGTGCCAGCGGCCGGGAACTCGGCTACACCTTC
CASGRELGYTF
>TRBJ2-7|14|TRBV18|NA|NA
TGTGCCAGCTCACCCGGACGGAACTCCTACGAGCAGTACTTC
CASSPGRNSYEQYF
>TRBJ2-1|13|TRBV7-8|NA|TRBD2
TGTGCCAGCAGCCAGCGGGGGTACAATGAGCAGTTCTTC
CASSQRGYNEQFF
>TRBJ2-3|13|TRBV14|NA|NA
TGTGCCAGCAGCCATAGAGGTACAGATACGCAGTATTTT
CASSHRGTDTQYF
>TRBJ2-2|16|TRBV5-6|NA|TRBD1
TGTGCCAGCAGCCTACGACAGGGCATGGGGACCGGGGAGCTGTTTTTT
CASSLRQGMGTGELFF
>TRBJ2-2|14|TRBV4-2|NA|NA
TGTGCCAGCAGCTTGGTGACGAACACCGGGGAGCTGTTTTTT
CASSLVTNTGELFF
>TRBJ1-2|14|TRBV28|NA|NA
TGTGCCAGCCGTTTCGGATCGAATAACTATGGCTACACCTTC
CASRFGSNNYGYTF
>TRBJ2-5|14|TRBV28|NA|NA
TGTGCCAGCAGCGGACAGGTGGGGGGAGAGACCCAGTACTTC
CASSGQVGGETQYF
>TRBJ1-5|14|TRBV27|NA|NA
TGTGCCAGCAGTTTAAACAGGGCGGGGCAGCCCCAGCATTTT
CASSLNRAGQPQHF
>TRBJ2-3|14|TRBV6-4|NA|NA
TGTGCCAGCAGTGACTCGACGGGTGCAGATACGCAGTATTTT
CASSDSTGADTQYF
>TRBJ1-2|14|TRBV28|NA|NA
TGTGCCAGCAGGGTACAGCCTCCGAACTATGGCTACACCTTC
CASRVQPPNYGYTF
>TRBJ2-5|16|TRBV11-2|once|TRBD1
TGTGCCAGCAGCTTAGGCGGGACAGGGCCGTGGGAGACCCAGTACTTC
CASSLGGTGPWETQYF
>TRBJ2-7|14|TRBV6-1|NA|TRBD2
TGTGCCAGCAACCTAGCGGGGGGGCCTTACGAGCAGTACTTC
CASNLAGGPYEQYF
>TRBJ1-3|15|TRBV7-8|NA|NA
TGTGCCAGCAGCGTACTACCGGGACCTGGAAACACCATATATTTT
CASSVLPGPGNTIYF
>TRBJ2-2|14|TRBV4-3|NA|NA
TGCGCCAGCAGCCGGAGGGGCGACGGGGGGGAGCTGTTTTTT
CASSRRGDGGELFF
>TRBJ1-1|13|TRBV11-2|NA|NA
TGTGCCAGCAGCTTAGAGACAGTGACTGAAGCTTTCTTT
CASSLETVTEAFF
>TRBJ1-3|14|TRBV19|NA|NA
TGTGCCAGTAGCCCCGACAGACCACGAAACACCATATATTTT
CASSPDRPRNTIYF
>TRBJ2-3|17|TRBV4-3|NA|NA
TGCGCCAGCAGCCAAGGAACCCCTTGGTCATTTATTGATACGCAGTATTTT
CASSQGTPWSFIDTQYF
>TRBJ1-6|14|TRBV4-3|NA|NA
TGCGCCAGCAGCCACGGACAAGATAATTCACCCCTCCACTTT
CASSHGQDNSPLHF
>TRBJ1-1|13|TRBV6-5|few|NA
TGTGCCAGCACCATGGTCCTGAACACTGAAGCTTTCTTT
CASTMVLNTEAFF
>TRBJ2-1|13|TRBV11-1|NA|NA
TGTGCCAGCAGCTTAGACAGGGTCAATGAGCAGTTCTTC
CASSLDRVNEQFF
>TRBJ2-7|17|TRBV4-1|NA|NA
TGCGCCAGCAGCCAAGATCCCACCCCTTGGAGGCCCTACGAGCAGTACTTC
CASSQDPTPWRPYEQYF
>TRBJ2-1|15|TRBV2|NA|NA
TGTGCCAGCAGTGGGGCCGTAAGCTCCTACAATGAGCAGTTCTTC
CASSGAVSSYNEQFF
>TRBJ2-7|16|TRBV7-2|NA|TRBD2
TGTGCCAGCAGCCGGACGGGGGGAAGGCCTACCTACGAGCAGTACTTC
CASSRTGGRPTYEQYF
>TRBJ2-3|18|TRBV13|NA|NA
TGTGCCAGCAGCTTAGAAAAGGGGCTAGGTCTTACTAGGGATACGCAGTATTTT
CASSLEKGLGLTRDTQYF
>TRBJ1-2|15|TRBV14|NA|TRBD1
TGTGCCAGCAGCCAAGATTGGGGGACAGGCTATGGCTACACCTTC
CASSQDWGTGYGYTF
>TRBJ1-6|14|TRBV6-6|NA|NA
TGTGCCAGCAGTTACTCCAAGAGGGATTCACCCCTCCACTTT
CASSYSKRDSPLHF
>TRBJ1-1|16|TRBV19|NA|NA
TGTGCCAGTAGTATAGATCCGGGACGGATGAACACTGAAGCTTTCTTT
CASSIDPGRMNTEAFF
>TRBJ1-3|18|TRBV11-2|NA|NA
TGTGCCAGCAGCTTAGACCGTCCAGGCCGCAGCTCTGGAAACACCATATATTTT
CASSLDRPGRSSGNTIYF
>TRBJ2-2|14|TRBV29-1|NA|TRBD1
TGCAGCGTTCGCCTCGACAGGGACACCGGGGAGCTGTTTTTT
CSVRLDRDTGELFF
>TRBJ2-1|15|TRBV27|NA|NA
TGTGCCAGCAGTTTTCTCCCACTAGATTACAATGAGCAGTTCTTC
CASSFLPLDYNEQFF
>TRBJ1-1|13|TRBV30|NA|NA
TGTGCCTGGAGTGTGAGGCGGAACACTGAAGCTTTCTTT
CAWSVRRNTEAFF
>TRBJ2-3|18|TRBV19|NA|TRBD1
TGTGCCAGTAGTGCTCTAAGGACAGGGGCCAAAGTCACAGATACGCAGTATTTT
CASSALRTGAKVTDTQYF
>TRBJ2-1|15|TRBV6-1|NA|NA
TGTGCCAGCAGAAATAGCGGAATTACTAGAAATGAGCAGTTCTTC
CASRNSGITRNEQFF
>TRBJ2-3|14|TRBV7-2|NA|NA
TGTGCCAGCAGCCGACGACAGGTTACAGATACGCAGTATTTT
CASSRRQVTDTQYF
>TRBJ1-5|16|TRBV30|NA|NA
TGTGCCTGGAGTTTCCGACAGCCACATAGCAATCAGCCCCAGCATTTT
CAWSFRQPHSNQPQHF
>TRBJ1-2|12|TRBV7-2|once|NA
TGTGCCAGCAGCTTTAGCGGCTCGGGCTACACCTTC
CASSFSGSGYTF